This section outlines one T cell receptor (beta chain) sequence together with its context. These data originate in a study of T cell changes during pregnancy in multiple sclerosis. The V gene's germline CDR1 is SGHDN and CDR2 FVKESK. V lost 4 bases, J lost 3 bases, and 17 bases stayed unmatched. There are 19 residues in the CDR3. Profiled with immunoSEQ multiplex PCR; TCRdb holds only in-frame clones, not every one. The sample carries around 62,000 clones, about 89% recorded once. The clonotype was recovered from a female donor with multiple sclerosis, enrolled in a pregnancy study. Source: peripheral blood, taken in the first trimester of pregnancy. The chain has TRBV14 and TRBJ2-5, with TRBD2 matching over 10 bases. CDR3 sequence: CASSLLTGSSGSIEETQYF. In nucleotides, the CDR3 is TGTGCCAGCAGCCTACTAACTGGGTCTAGCGGGAGTATCGAAGAGACCCAGTACTTC.